Presented here are 29 T cell receptor beta chains from one specimen sequenced in a study of CD4 T cell repertoires in COVID-19. The data were produced by immunoSEQ multiplex PCR, yet TCRdb's version contains in-frame clones alone and is incomplete. The sample includes fewer than 100,000 clones, around 82% seen only once; the top ten take around 0.6%. This specimen consisted of CD4+ T cells from peripheral blood, obtained after recovery from COVID-19. Every receptor here comes from a human donor who had COVID-19.

This chain links TRBV3-1 (or the pseudogene TRBV3-2) with TRBJ2-2; D unclear. CDR3 length equals 15 residues. V was pared by 1 base and J by 4 bases, with 10 bases between. Germline V CDR1 and CDR2: LGHDT, YNNKEL (reference sequence). CDR3 sequence (DNA): TGTGCCAGCAGCCAAGCCCCAGAGGTCACCGGGGAGCTGTTTTTT. Amino acid sequence: CASSQAPEVTGELFF.

Worth noting for this clone: Since the CDR3 does not end with the conserved phenylalanine or tryptophan, this likely comes from a read error. The chain couples TRBV11-2 to TRBJ1-2; tentatively, D is TRBD1 (5 bases). Trimming removed 1 base from V and 3 bases from J, with 6 bases in between. The CDR3 loop spans 13 amino acids. CDR1 and CDR2 (germline): SGHAT, FQNNGV. The CDR3 reads CASSLGGDYGYTL. In nucleotides, the CDR3 is TGTGCCAGCAGCTTAGGGGGGGACTATGGCTACACCCTC.

This chain joins TRBV19 and TRBJ2-3; possibly TRBD1 for D (5 bases). V was pared by 9 bases and J by 4 bases, with 17 bases between. The length of the CDR3 is 14 residues. CDR1 and CDR2 from the germline V gene are LNHDA and SQIVND (reference sequence). The CDR3 here is CASSDKGIADTQYF. In DNA form, the CDR3 reads TGTGCCAGCTCGGACAAAGGGATCGCAGATACGCAGTATTTT.

The chain recombines TRBV18 with TRBJ1-2; 7 bases fit TRBD1. Looked up from germline, CDR1 is KGHSH and CDR2 is LQKENI. This CDR3 spans 13 amino acids. V shed 2 bases, J shed 8 bases, and the junction held 5 bases outside the gene matches. This CDR3 is CASSPGGGEGYTF. In nucleotides, the CDR3 is TGTGCCAGCTCACCAGGAGGGGGCGAGGGCTACACCTTC.

The DNA of the CDR3 is TGCGCCAGCAGCTTGCGGCAGGGTGGGGGCAAAAACATTCAGTACTTC. Translation: CASSLRQGGGKNIQYF. The rearrangement joins TRBV5-1 to TRBJ2-4; D tentatively reads TRBD1 or TRBD2 (5 bases each). V lost 1 base to trimming and J lost 3 bases, with 14 bases between them. The CDR3 extends over 16 amino acids. Germline V lookup: CDR1 SGHRS, CDR2 YFSETQ.

The rearrangement joins TRBV5-5 to TRBJ2-2; tentative D call: TRBD2 (6 bases). The CDR3 runs 16 residues. Germline CDR1 and CDR2: SGHKS and YYEKEE (reference sequence). Trimming shortened V by 0 bases and J by 4 bases, and 13 bases separated the two germline ends. CDR3 DNA sequence: TGTGCCAGCAGCTTGGAGGGCGGGGCGGTCACCGGGGAGCTGTTTTTT. The encoded protein is CASSLEGGAVTGELFF. The full variable domain, rest sourced from reference TRBV5-5 and TRBJ2-2, is DAGVTQSPTHLIKTRGQQVTLRCSPISGHKSVSWYQQVLGQGPQFIFQYYEKEERGRGNFPDRFSARQFPNYSSELNVNALLLGDSALYLCASSLEGGAVTGELFFGEGSRLTVL.

The chain is built from TRBV10-2 and TRBJ2-1, with unresolved D. V was trimmed by 4 bases and J by 4 bases, leaving 8 bases between them. The V gene's germline CDR1 is WSHSY and CDR2 SAAADI. The CDR3 is made up of 13 amino acids. CDR3 DNA: TGCGCCAGCAGTGCCCAGAAGTACAATGAGCAGTTCTTC. This codes for CASSAQKYNEQFF.

The rearrangement links TRBV7-3 to TRBJ2-5, with 12 nucleotides matching TRBD2. Germline-derived CDR1 and CDR2 are SGHTA and FQGTGA. The length of the CDR3 is 15 residues. The junction had 3 bases not matched to a gene; V was cut back by 5 bases and J by 2 bases. CDR3 sequence: CASSRLAGDQETQYF. CDR3 sequence (DNA): TGTGCCAGCAGCCGACTAGCGGGGGATCAAGAGACCCAGTACTTC. Full variable domain (outside the CDR3, taken from reference TRBV7-3 and TRBJ2-5): GAGVSQTPSNKVTEKGKYVELRCDPISGHTALYWYRQSLGQGPEFLIYFQGTGAADDSGLPNDRFFAVRPEGSVSTLKIQRTERGDSAVYLCASSRLAGDQETQYFGPGTRLLVL.

The chain uses TRBV12-3 or TRBV12-4 and TRBJ2-7, with D unclear. V was pared by 3 bases and J by 5 bases, with 11 bases between. The CDR3 is made up of 13 amino acids. For the CDR3, the DNA is TGTGCCAGCAGTTTCCTCTTTAGGGACGAGCAGTACTTC. Translation: CASSFLFRDEQYF.

As to this clone: The junction departs from germline at one end; a sequencing error may be responsible. This chain connects TRBV30 to TRBJ1-1, with a possible D match to TRBD1 (5 bases). The length of the CDR3 is 13 residues. Germline loops: CDR1 GTSNPN, CDR2 SVGIG (reference sequence). CDR3 amino acids: CAWSGGGNTEAFF. For the CDR3, the DNA is TGTGCCTGGAGCGGGGGAGGGAACACTGAAGCTTTTTTT. The entire variable domain, with the rest obtained from reference TRBV30 and TRBJ1-1, is as follows: SQTIHQWPATLVQPVGSPLSLECTVEGTSNPNLYWYRQAAGRGLQLLFYSVGIGQISSEVPQNLSASRPQDRQFILSSKKLLLSDSGFYLCAWSGGGNTEAFFGQGTRLTVV.

This chain links TRBV24-1 with TRBJ1-3, with 7 positions matching TRBD1. Germline CDR1 KGHDR, CDR2 SFDVKD. CDR3 size: 15 residues. Trimming removed 8 bases from V and 0 bases from J; junction bases left unmatched: 6. In DNA, the CDR3 is TGTGCCACCACCCTTGGACAGGACTCTGGAAACACCATATATTTT. This sequence encodes CATTLGQDSGNTIYF.

This CDR3 is CASSALTGGLISPLHF. CDR3 DNA: TGTGCCAGCAGTGCGTTGACAGGGGGCCTTATATCACCCCTCCACTTT. The chain employs TRBV2 and TRBJ1-6, with 10 bases lining up with TRBD1. From germline, CDR1 is SNHLY and CDR2 FYNNEI. V trimming: 4 bases; J trimming: 10 bases; junction bases outside the gene matches: 10. There are 16 residues in the CDR3. Full variable domain (remainder filled in from reference TRBV2 and TRBJ1-6): EPEVTQTPSHQVTQMGQEVILRCVPISNHLYFYWYRQILGQKVEFLVSFYNNEISEKSEIFDDQFSVERPDGSNFTLKIRSTKLEDSAMYFCASSALTGGLISPLHFGNGTRLTVT.

This sequence joins TRBV30 and TRBJ2-2; D may be TRBD1 (5 bases). The germline V gene has CDR1 GTSNPN and CDR2 SVGIG (reference sequence). Trimming left V 4 bases short and J 2 bases short, with 11 bases between. The CDR3 spans 14 residues. DNA of the CDR3: TGTGCCTGGAAGGCAGGGATAAACACCGGGGAGCTGTTTTTT. Its translation: CAWKAGINTGELFF.

A remark on this clone: The identical CDR3 is also encoded by other nucleotide sequences in the sample. CDR3: CASSLRWEGPEAFF. CDR3 bases: TGCGCCAGCAGTTTGAGATGGGAGGGGCCTGAAGCTTTCTTT. The chain joins TRBV5-1 to TRBJ1-1, with D perhaps TRBD1 (5 bases). Per germline, CDR1 SGHRS and CDR2 YFSETQ. V dropped 5 bases and J dropped 6 bases, with 17 bases sitting between them. CDR3 length: 14 amino acids.

V gene TRBV19 combines with J gene TRBJ2-1, with D possibly being TRBD2 (5 bases). The germline V and J ends were trimmed by 6 bases and 3 bases, with 12 bases remaining between them. This CDR3 contains 14 residues. CDR1 is LNHDA and CDR2 is SQIVND in the germline V gene (reference sequence). The CDR3 DNA follows: TGTGCCAGTAGAACCTCACGGGGCTACAATGAGCAGTTCTTC. Protein sequence: CASRTSRGYNEQFF. Based on the CDR3 plus reference TRBV19 and TRBJ2-1, the full variable domain is DGGITQSPKYLFRKEGQNVTLSCEQNLNHDAMYWYRQDPGQGLRLIYYSQIVNDFQKGDIAEGYSVSREKKESFPLTVTSAQKNPTAFYLCASRTSRGYNEQFFGPGTRLTVL.

The chain combines TRBV14 with TRBJ2-2; the match to TRBD2 covers 12 bases. CDR3 length equals 17 residues. Germline V gene sequence: CDR1 SGHDN, CDR2 FVKESK. The ends lost 4 bases at V and 3 bases at J; junction bases unmatched: 6. The CDR3 reads CASSRPRLAGDTGELFF. The CDR3 nucleotides are TGTGCCAGCAGCCGTCCCCGACTAGCGGGAGACACCGGGGAGCTGTTTTTT.

The CDR3 DNA reads as TGTGCCAGTAGTCGCCTGAGTTCGGAGTCCTCGGGGGAGACCCAGTACTTC. It yields the protein CASSRLSSESSGETQYF. The chain combines TRBV19 with TRBJ2-5, with D possibly being TRBD2 (5 bases). CDR3 length equals 17 residues. CDR1 is LNHDA and CDR2 is SQIVND in the germline V gene (reference sequence). The V end was cut by 5 bases, the J end by 5 bases, with 24 bases between.

V usage is TRBV5-1 and J usage is TRBJ2-1; 10 nucleotides agree with TRBD2. This CDR3 is 14 amino acids long. From germline, CDR1 is SGHRS and CDR2 YFSETQ. Losses at the gene ends were 5 bases for V and 6 bases for J; bases not matched to a gene: 5. Written as DNA, the CDR3 is TGCGCCAGCAGAGATAGCGGGGGGACCAATGAGCAGTTCTTC. It specifies CASRDSGGTNEQFF.

The chain joins TRBV4-1 to TRBJ1-4; D is unclear. Per the germline V gene, CDR1 is MGHRA and CDR2 is YSYEKL. This CDR3 is 15 amino acids long. Trimming stripped 0 bases from V and 3 bases from J, with 8 bases between. The CDR3 spells CASSQERNANEKLFF. CDR3 DNA sequence: TGCGCCAGCAGCCAAGAGAGGAACGCTAATGAAAAACTGTTTTTT.

CDR3 in DNA: TGTGCCACCAGGGGGAGAATGGACACAGATACGCAGTATTTT. The encoded protein is CATRGRMDTDTQYF. The chain uses TRBV24-1 and TRBJ2-3; tentatively, D is TRBD2 (5 bases). Looked up from germline, CDR1 is KGHDR and CDR2 is SFDVKD. The V end lost 7 bases, the J end lost 2 bases, and 12 bases lay between the germline ends. The CDR3 covers 14 residues.

The V and J genes are TRBV2 and TRBJ2-7; TRBD1 aligns across 9 bases. With V trimmed by 6 bases and J by 1 base, 10 bases remained unmatched. The CDR3 extends over 16 amino acids. From germline, CDR1 is SNHLY and CDR2 FYNNEI. CDR3 in amino acids: CASRDAPGQGSYEQYF. The CDR3 region has the DNA TGTGCCAGCAGAGATGCCCCGGGACAGGGTTCCTACGAGCAGTACTTC.

The genes are TRBV4-1 and TRBJ2-1; tentatively, D is TRBD1 (5 bases). The CDR3 loop spans 16 amino acids. CDR1 and CDR2 (germline): MGHRA, YSYEKL. The V end lost 0 bases, the J end lost 0 bases, and 9 bases lay between the germline ends. The CDR3 DNA reads as TGCGCCAGCAGCCAAGATCGCAGGGTCTCCTACAATGAGCAGTTCTTC. Residues: CASSQDRRVSYNEQFF.

The genes are TRBV5-6 and TRBJ2-3, with TRBD2 identical over 8 bases. Losses at the gene ends were 1 base for V and 1 base for J; bases not matched to a gene: 5. The V gene's germline CDR1 is SGHDT and CDR2 YYEEEE. The CDR3 runs to 16 residues. CDR3 protein: CASSLRSGGGTDTQYF. CDR3 DNA sequence: TGTGCCAGCAGCTTGCGGTCGGGGGGGGGCACAGATACGCAGTATTTT.

V gene TRBV6-2 or TRBV6-3 combines with J gene TRBJ1-5, with D perhaps matching TRBD1 (5 bases). CDR1 is MNHEY and CDR2 is SVGEGT in the germline V gene. The V end was cut by 0 bases, the J end by 3 bases, with 9 bases between. CDR3 length: 15 residues. The CDR3 nucleotides are TGTGCCAGCAGTTACTCTGGGGGGGTCAATCAGCCCCAGCATTTT. Translated, it gives CASSYSGGVNQPQHF.

This clone was seen just once. The chain links TRBV18 to TRBJ2-2, with D unclear. This CDR3 is built from 15 residues. The V gene's germline CDR1 is KGHSH and CDR2 LQKENI. The germline V and J ends were trimmed by 2 bases and 1 base, with 8 bases remaining between them. The CDR3 protein is CASSPGQMNTGELFF. The DNA of the CDR3 is TGTGCCAGCTCACCAGGTCAGATGAACACCGGGGAGCTGTTTTTT.

This chain joins TRBV10-3 and TRBJ2-5; D uncertain. CDR1 and CDR2 from the germline V gene are ENHRY and SYGVKD. The CDR3 has 11 residues. V was shortened by 8 bases and J by 5 bases, with 9 bases between the two germline ends. Written as DNA, the CDR3 is TGTGCCATCGGCGATAGTGAGACCCAGTACTTC. Protein product: CAIGDSETQYF.

The rearrangement joins TRBV5-1 to TRBJ2-3, with D perhaps matching TRBD2 (6 bases). Germline V gene data show CDR1 as SGHRS and CDR2 as YFSETQ. The CDR3 has 15 residues. The ends were cut back, 0 bases at V and 3 bases at J, with 11 bases in the middle. In DNA form, the CDR3 reads TGCGCCAGCAGCTTGGACGGGAGTCGAACAGATACGCAGTATTTT. As protein: CASSLDGSRTDTQYF.

This clone appeared a single time. The V and J genes are TRBV6-5 and TRBJ2-7; tentatively, D is TRBD2 (6 bases). V was cut by 4 bases and J by 2 bases, with 18 bases left in between. The CDR3 length is 16 residues. Looked up from germline, CDR1 is MNHEY and CDR2 is SVGAGI. CDR3 sequence (DNA): TGTGCCAGCAGTTCCTCTAGGCGCGCGGGGACCTACGAGCAGTACTTC. This gives the protein CASSSSRRAGTYEQYF.

In its sample, this clone was seen once. This chain links TRBV5-4 with TRBJ2-1; no firm D call. Germline V gives CDR1 SGHNT, CDR2 YYREEE (reference sequence). The CDR3 spans 14 residues. The ends were cut back, 1 base at V and 2 bases at J, with 7 bases in the middle. CDR3 amino acids: CASSLNLAYNEQFF. CDR3 DNA sequence: TGTGCCAGCAGCTTGAACTTGGCCTACAATGAGCAGTTCTTC.